The 17 T cell receptor beta chains given below trace back to one sample, sequenced in a study of blood T cell repertoires in COVID-19 (dated by TCRdb to 2019 to 2021). Library construction relied on the immunoSEQ multiplex PCR assay. The source is immuneACCESS, and TCRdb retained only in-frame sequences with V and J called. Part of the clones is not carried over; for the studies checked, unresolved V genes explain less than half of this, and the remainder is unexplained. This sample lists 30,000 to 35,000 clones; over 90% were detected once. Under 6.5% of the sample belongs to the ten largest clones. Material for sequencing was peripheral blood. These receptors all come from a human donor in a cohort sampled during active COVID-19.

The chain recombines TRBV18 with TRBJ2-5, with 12 bases fitting TRBD2. Germline lookup yields CDR1 KGHSH and CDR2 LQKENI. The CDR3 contains 14 residues. Losses at the gene ends were 3 bases for V and 4 bases for J; bases not matched to a gene: 0. The CDR3 nucleotides are TGTGCCAGCTCACCGACTAGCGGGGGAGAGACCCAGTACTTC. This gives the protein CASSPTSGGETQYF.

The chain is built from TRBV5-6 and TRBJ1-4; TRBD1 agrees at 8 bases. CDR3 length: 17 residues. Germline V gene data show CDR1 as SGHDT and CDR2 as YYEEEE. Germline trimming cut 0 bases from V and 8 bases from J; bases unmatched to any gene: 12. The CDR3 is CASSLEGTGYMGEKLFF. CDR3 nucleotides: TGTGCCAGCAGCTTGGAAGGGACAGGCTACATGGGGGAAAAACTGTTTTTT.

This chain uses TRBV3-1 (or the pseudogene TRBV3-2) with TRBJ1-2; TRBD1 aligns across 12 bases. V lost 7 bases to trimming and J lost 8 bases; unmatched junction nucleotides: 8. In germline, CDR1 is LGHDT, CDR2 YNNKEL (reference sequence). This CDR3 is 14 amino acids long. CDR3 nucleotides: TGTGCCAGCAATCCGGGACAGGGGGCTCTGGGCTACACCTTC. Amino acid sequence: CASNPGQGALGYTF.

This clone was recorded once. The chain joins TRBV13 to TRBJ2-7, with a tentative D call TRBD2 (5 bases). CDR1 is PRHDT and CDR2 is FYEKMQ in the germline V gene (reference sequence). The CDR3 runs to 15 residues. Trimming took 5 bases from V and 0 from J, leaving 14 bases between them. CDR3 loop: CASSPRLGSSYEQYF. As DNA, the CDR3 is TGTGCCAGCAGCCCCCGCCTGGGGAGCTCCTACGAGCAGTACTTC.

The J gene is TRBJ2-7, the V gene TRBV7-8; 7 nucleotides line up with TRBD2. CDR3 length: 14 residues. Germline V lookup: CDR1 SGHVS, CDR2 FQNEAQ. Germline trimming cut 7 bases from V and 5 bases from J; bases unmatched to any gene: 11. In DNA, the CDR3 is TGTGCCAGCACCCAGTCCCGGGGGGTGAACGAGCAGTACTTC. Protein product: CASTQSRGVNEQYF. Full variable domain (rest looked up from reference TRBV7-8 and TRBJ2-7): GAGVSQSPRYKVAKRGQDVALRCDPISGHVSLFWYQQALGQGPEFLTYFQNEAQLDKSGLPSDRFFAERPEGSVSTLKIQRTQQEDSAVYLCASTQSRGVNEQYFGPGTRLTVT.

The chain carries TRBV7-9 and TRBJ1-1; 8 bases line up with TRBD1. The V and J ends lost 6 bases and 3 bases, in that order; junction bases with no gene match: 6. The CDR3 spans 14 residues. CDR1 SEHNR and CDR2 FQNEAQ come from the germline V gene (reference sequence). The CDR3: CASRRQGSYTEAFF. In DNA form, the CDR3 reads TGTGCCAGCAGAAGACAGGGGTCATACACTGAAGCTTTCTTT.

As DNA, the CDR3 is TGTGCCAGCAGCAACTGCTGGGGGGGCTACTATGGCTACACCTTC. It translates to CASSNCWGGYYGYTF. The chain employs TRBV21-1 and TRBJ1-2. TRBV21-1 is a known pseudogene. CDR3 size: 15 residues.

This rearrangement joins TRBV7-6 to TRBJ1-1, with D perhaps matching TRBD1 (6 bases). V was trimmed by 9 bases and J by 1 base, leaving 18 bases between them. In germline, CDR1 is SGHVS, CDR2 FNYEAQ. This CDR3 comprises 15 residues. DNA for the CDR3: TGTGCCAGTTCGACTCCAGGGGCTAAGAACACTGAAGCTTTCTTT. This codes for CASSTPGAKNTEAFF.

The CDR3 spells CASSLDYYEQYF. The DNA for the CDR3 is TGCGCCAGCAGCTTGGACTACTACGAGCAGTACTTC. The chain is built from TRBV5-1 and TRBJ2-7; D ambiguous. The CDR3 is made up of 12 amino acids. Germline CDR1 SGHRS, CDR2 YFSETQ. With 0 bases removed from V and 3 bases from J, the gap between germline ends came to 4 bases.

Turning to this clone: Because it lacks the conserved phenylalanine or tryptophan at the end, this CDR3 is likely a read error. Because the CDR3's place on the DNA is in doubt, the DNA is left out and the CDR3 is given as listed by TCRdb. V gene TRBV7-4 combines with J gene TRBJ1-3; the DNA was not compared with TRBD1, the D call given in the table. Germline values: CDR1 SGHVT, CDR2 SQSDAQ. The CDR3 is 12 amino acids long, termini counted. The CDR3 reads CASSLLFRVMGR.

The rearrangement links TRBV19 to TRBJ1-5; no clear D gene. CDR3 length equals 17 residues. Germline-derived CDR1 and CDR2 are LNHDA and SQIVND (reference sequence). V was pared by 7 bases and J by 7 bases, with 26 bases between. CDR3 in amino acids: CASNYPPVFGVRQPQHF. The CDR3 DNA reads TGTGCCAGTAACTATCCGCCGGTTTTCGGGGTACGACAGCCCCAGCATTTT. The whole variable domain, remainder taken from reference TRBV19 and TRBJ1-5, is DGGITQSPKYLFRKEGQNVTLSCEQNLNHDAMYWYRQDPGQGLRLIYYSQIVNDFQKGDIAEGYSVSREKKESFPLTVTSAQKNPTAFYLCASNYPPVFGVRQPQHFGDGTRLSIL.

The V and J genes are TRBV7-3 and TRBJ1-1, with D possibly TRBD1 on 5 matching bases. V was shortened by 5 bases and J by 4 bases, with 11 bases between the two germline ends. CDR1 and CDR2 from the germline V gene are SGHTA and FQGTGA. This CDR3 region has 13 residues. The CDR3 DNA reads as TGTGCCAGCAGCCCAAGGCAGGGCACTGAAGCTTTCTTT. It specifies CASSPRQGTEAFF.

The chain uses TRBV11-2 and TRBJ2-7; the D gene is possibly TRBD1 (6 bases). This CDR3 spans 15 amino acids. Germline CDR1 reads SGHAT; CDR2 reads FQNNGV. V was trimmed by 5 bases and J by 3 bases, leaving 17 bases between them. DNA for the CDR3: TGTGCCAGCAGCATTGAATACAGGGTCCTCTACGAGCAGTACTTC. This codes for CASSIEYRVLYEQYF.

The V call is TRBV2, the J call TRBJ2-5, with a possible D match to TRBD2 (6 bases). Trimming took 8 bases from V and 4 from J, leaving 14 bases between them. Germline lookup yields CDR1 SNHLY and CDR2 FYNNEI. The CDR3 has 13 amino acids. The CDR3 nucleotides read TGTGCCAGCTCTGCGGGGAAGTCAGAGACCCAGTACTTC. Amino acid sequence: CASSAGKSETQYF.

This clone was seen only once. The gene calls are TRBV2 and TRBJ1-6; 11 positions match TRBD1. Trimming cost V 6 bases and J 10 bases; bases outside gene matches: 8. This CDR3 comprises 15 residues. Germline values: CDR1 SNHLY, CDR2 FYNNEI. CDR3 in amino acids: CASRLGTGGESPLHF. DNA for the CDR3: TGTGCCAGCAGGCTAGGGACAGGGGGGGAATCACCCCTCCACTTT.

V is TRBV5-1 and J is TRBJ2-7; 8 positions agree with TRBD2. The V gene's germline CDR1 is SGHRS and CDR2 YFSETQ. The V segment lost 0 bases and the J segment 7 bases; nucleotides outside the gene matches: 0. The CDR3 totals 12 residues. CDR3 sequence: CASSLAGGEQYF. CDR3 sequence (DNA): TGCGCCAGCAGCTTGGCGGGGGGGGAGCAGTACTTC.

The J gene is TRBJ1-2, the V gene TRBV7-8; 8 bases are a match to TRBD1. Germline CDR1 reads SGHVS; CDR2 reads FQNEAQ. With V trimmed by 5 bases and J by 8 bases, 7 bases remained unmatched. CDR3 length: 13 residues. The CDR3 spells CASSATGVEGYTF. The CDR3 region has the DNA TGTGCCAGCAGCGCGACAGGGGTGGAAGGCTACACCTTC.